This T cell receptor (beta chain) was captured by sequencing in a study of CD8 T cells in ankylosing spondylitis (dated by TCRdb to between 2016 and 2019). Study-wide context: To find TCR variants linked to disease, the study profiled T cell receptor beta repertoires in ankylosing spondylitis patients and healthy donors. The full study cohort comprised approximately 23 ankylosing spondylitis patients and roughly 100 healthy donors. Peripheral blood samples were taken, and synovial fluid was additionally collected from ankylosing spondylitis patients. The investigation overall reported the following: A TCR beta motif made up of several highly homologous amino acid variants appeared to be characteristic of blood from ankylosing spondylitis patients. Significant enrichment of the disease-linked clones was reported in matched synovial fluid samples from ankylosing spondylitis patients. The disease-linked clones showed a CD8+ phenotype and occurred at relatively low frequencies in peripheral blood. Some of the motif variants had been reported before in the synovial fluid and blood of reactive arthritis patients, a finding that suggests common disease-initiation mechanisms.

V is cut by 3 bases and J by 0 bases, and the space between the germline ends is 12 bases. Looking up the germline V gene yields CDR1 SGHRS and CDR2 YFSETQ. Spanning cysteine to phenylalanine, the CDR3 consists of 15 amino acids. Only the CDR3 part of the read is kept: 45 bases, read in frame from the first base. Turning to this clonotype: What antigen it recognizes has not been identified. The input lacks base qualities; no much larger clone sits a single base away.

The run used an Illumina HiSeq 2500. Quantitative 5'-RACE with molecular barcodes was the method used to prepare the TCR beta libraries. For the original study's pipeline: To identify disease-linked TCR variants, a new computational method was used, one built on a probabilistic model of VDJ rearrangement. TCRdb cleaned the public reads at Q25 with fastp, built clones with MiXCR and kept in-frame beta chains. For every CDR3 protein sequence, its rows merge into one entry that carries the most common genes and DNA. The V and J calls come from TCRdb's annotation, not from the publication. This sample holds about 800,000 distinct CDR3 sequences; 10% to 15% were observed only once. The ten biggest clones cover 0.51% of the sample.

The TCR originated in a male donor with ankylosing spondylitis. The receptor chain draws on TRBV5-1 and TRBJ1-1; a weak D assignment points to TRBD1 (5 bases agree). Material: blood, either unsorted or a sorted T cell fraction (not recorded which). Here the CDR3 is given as CASSSSTGLNTEAFF. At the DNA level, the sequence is TGCGCCAGCAGCTCGTCAACAGGACTGAACACTGAAGCTTTCTTT.